This is a list of T cell receptor beta chains from one sample in a study of identical twins. TCRdb analysed the 5' RACE reads with MiXCR anew, one entry per CDR3 protein. Here the sample spans a few hundred thousand distinct CDR3 sequences, more than 9% being singletons. What was sequenced was memory T cells sorted from blood. The receptors come from a man aged 45-60 years in good health. Both conserved end residues are trimmed from each CDR3. D genes are given only for firm matches. Clone size is shown for a subset of rows, as once, few, many or a class of expanded clone.

D gene: -
J gene: TRBJ2-5
V gene: TRBV5-1
clone size: -
CDR3 protein: ASSERNGGPVETQY

D gene: TRBD1
J gene: TRBJ2-3
V gene: TRBV28
clone size: many
CDR3 protein: ASNPGQGADTQY

D gene: -
J gene: TRBJ1-2
V gene: TRBV12-3/TRBV12-4
clone size: -
CDR3 protein: ASSLAQYGYT

D gene: -
J gene: TRBJ2-6
V gene: TRBV4-1
clone size: -
CDR3 protein: ASSPAGAGGANVLT

D gene: TRBD2
J gene: TRBJ2-1
V gene: TRBV3-1
clone size: -
CDR3 protein: ASSQGLPSGGNEQF

D gene: TRBD1
J gene: TRBJ1-2
V gene: TRBV28
clone size: many
CDR3 protein: ASNPGQLYGYT

D gene: -
J gene: TRBJ1-2
V gene: TRBV20-1
clone size: -
CDR3 protein: SSEDSNYGYT

D gene: TRBD2
J gene: TRBJ2-4
V gene: TRBV14
clone size: many
CDR3 protein: ASSQDGQREALAKNIQY

D gene: -
J gene: TRBJ1-1
V gene: TRBV5-1
clone size: many
CDR3 protein: ASSSGGLRAEAF

D gene: -
J gene: TRBJ2-3
V gene: TRBV5-1
clone size: many
CDR3 protein: ASSPDKNTQY

D gene: -
J gene: TRBJ2-7
V gene: TRBV24-1
clone size: many
CDR3 protein: ATSDLGIQY

D gene: -
J gene: TRBJ2-2
V gene: TRBV24-1
clone size: few
CDR3 protein: ATSERPNTGELF

D gene: TRBD2
J gene: TRBJ2-5
V gene: TRBV7-2
clone size: many
CDR3 protein: ASSLRGASGQETQY

D gene: -
J gene: TRBJ2-3
V gene: TRBV7-2
clone size: few
CDR3 protein: ASSFAGSADTQY

D gene: -
J gene: TRBJ2-7
V gene: TRBV20-1
clone size: many
CDR3 protein: SARPGRMFYEQY

D gene: -
J gene: TRBJ2-5
V gene: TRBV7-9
clone size: many
CDR3 protein: ASSLVGVVSRETQY